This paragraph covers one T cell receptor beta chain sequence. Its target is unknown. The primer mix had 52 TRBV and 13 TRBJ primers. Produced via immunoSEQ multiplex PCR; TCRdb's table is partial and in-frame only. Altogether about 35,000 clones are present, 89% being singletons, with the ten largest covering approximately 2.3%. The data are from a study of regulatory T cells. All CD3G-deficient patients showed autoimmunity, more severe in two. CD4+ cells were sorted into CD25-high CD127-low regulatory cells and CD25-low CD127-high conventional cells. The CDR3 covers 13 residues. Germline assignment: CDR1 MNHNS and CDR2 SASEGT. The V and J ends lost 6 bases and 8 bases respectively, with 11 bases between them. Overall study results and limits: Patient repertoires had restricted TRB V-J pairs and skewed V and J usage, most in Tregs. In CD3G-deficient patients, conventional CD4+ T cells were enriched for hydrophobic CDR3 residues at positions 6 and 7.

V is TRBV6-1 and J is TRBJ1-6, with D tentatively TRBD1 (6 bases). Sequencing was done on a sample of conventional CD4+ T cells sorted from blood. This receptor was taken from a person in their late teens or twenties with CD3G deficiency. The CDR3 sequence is CASRSQGDSPLHF. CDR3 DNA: TGTGCCAGCAGATCACAGGGAGATTCACCCCTCCACTTT.